A single sample is the source of the 14 T cell receptor beta chains below, sequenced in a study of radiotherapy plus CTLA-4 blockade in lung cancer. The table came from immunoSEQ multiplex PCR; TCRdb's copy has only in-frame clones and leaves some out. The sample shows roughly 100,000 clones, about 84% of them seen only once. The material was peripheral blood, obtained from a patient treated with radiotherapy plus ipilimumab. The receptors were sampled from a human donor with non-small cell lung cancer that progressed on radiotherapy plus ipilimumab. Some clones in this sample may be carry-over from other donors' samples.

The V gene is TRBV7-2, the J gene TRBJ1-3; maybe TRBD1 (5 bases). The CDR3 runs to 15 residues. V was pared by 3 bases and J by 3 bases, with 12 bases between. CDR1 SGHTA and CDR2 FQGNSA come from the germline V gene. The CDR3 DNA reads as TGTGCCAGCAGCTTTGTCGGAAGGGGTGGAAACACCATATATTTT. Translated: CASSFVGRGGNTIYF.

This clone was observed a few times. V usage is TRBV5-1 and J usage is TRBJ2-7; 9 bases match TRBD1. The germline V gene encodes CDR1 SGHRS and CDR2 YFSETQ. J lost 3 bases, V lost 3 bases, and 10 bases had no gene match. This CDR3 has 16 amino acids. The CDR3 here is CASSWITGTGSYEQYF. The CDR3 coding sequence is TGCGCCAGCAGCTGGATAACCGGGACAGGGAGCTACGAGCAGTACTTC.

The chain combines TRBV7-6 with TRBJ2-7; D gene unclear. Germline V gene data show CDR1 as SGHVS and CDR2 as FNYEAQ. Trimming left V 5 bases short and J 8 bases short, with 16 bases between. The CDR3 totals 13 residues. The CDR3 DNA is TGTGCCAGCAGCCAACTCGAACAGACCAAGCAGTACTTC. Its translation: CASSQLEQTKQYF.

The V and J genes are TRBV4-1 and TRBJ1-6, with TRBD1 as a possible D gene (5 bases). The CDR3 has 16 amino acids. Germline V gene sequence: CDR1 MGHRA, CDR2 YSYEKL. Trimming removed 4 bases at V and 8 bases at J, with 18 bases between. CDR3 nucleotides: TGCGCCAGCAGCCGTAGCGTGGACACTACCTATTCACCCCTCCACTTT. Encoded protein: CASSRSVDTTYSPLHF.

J is TRBJ1-1 and V is TRBV4-3; D is perhaps TRBD1 (6 bases). This CDR3 spans 15 amino acids. Between the trimmed V and J ends, which lost 3 bases and 3 bases, there was a span of 14 bases. CDR1 is LGHNA and CDR2 is YSLEER in the germline V gene. The CDR3 reads CASSQLSGGYTEAFF. The CDR3 DNA reads as TGCGCCAGCAGCCAGCTATCCGGGGGCTACACTGAAGCTTTCTTT.

This clone has just one count. The CDR3 bases are TGTGCCAGCAGCTTAGGCAGGGCCAATCTCTACGAGCAGTACTTC. This sequence encodes CASSLGRANLYEQYF. The chain combines TRBV7-2 with TRBJ2-7, with a possible D match to TRBD1 (5 bases). V shed 1 base and J shed 3 bases, with 13 bases lying between them. Germline CDR1 reads SGHTA; CDR2 reads FQGNSA. The CDR3 runs to 15 residues.

V and J are TRBV5-4 and TRBJ1-2; 9 bases agree with TRBD1. Germline values: CDR1 SGHNT, CDR2 YYREEE (reference sequence). J lost 4 bases, V lost 4 bases, and 8 bases had no gene match. The CDR3 loop spans 15 amino acids. CDR3 bases: TGTGCCAGCAGCGTGCCACAGGGGGCCAGCTATGGCTACACCTTC. Protein sequence: CASSVPQGASYGYTF.

The chain has TRBV4-1 and TRBJ1-5; 7 nucleotides agree with TRBD1. This CDR3 comprises 14 residues. The V and J ends lost 5 bases and 7 bases, in that order; junction bases with no gene match: 8. Germline CDR1 is MGHRA and CDR2 is YSYEKL. The CDR3 spells CASSYGTEDQPQHF. Written as DNA, the CDR3 is TGCGCCAGCAGCTACGGGACAGAAGACCAGCCCCAGCATTTT.

J is TRBJ2-2 and V is TRBV5-4; D is ambiguous. The CDR3 runs 15 residues. The V end lost 3 bases, the J end lost 4 bases, and 13 bases lay between the germline ends. In germline, CDR1 is SGHNT, CDR2 YYREEE (reference sequence). Here the CDR3 DNA reads TGTGCCAGCAGCTCACGACTTGGCCGCACCGGGGAGCTGTTTTTT. Its protein is CASSSRLGRTGELFF.

The chain recombines TRBV6-5 with TRBJ2-7; 8 nucleotides align to TRBD1. Germline CDR1 MNHEY, CDR2 SVGAGI. V dropped 6 bases and J dropped 3; count of bases not matched to a gene: 10. This CDR3 has 15 residues. Written as DNA, the CDR3 is TGTGCCAGCAGAGTAGGACAGGGTCCCCTCTACGAGCAGTACTTC. Amino acid sequence: CASRVGQGPLYEQYF.

This chain links TRBV6-5 with TRBJ1-2; 10 nucleotides match TRBD1. The V segment lost 11 bases and the J segment 5 bases; nucleotides outside the gene matches: 11. The CDR3 spans 14 residues. Germline assignment: CDR1 MNHEY and CDR2 SVGAGI. In DNA, the CDR3 is TGTGCCGCAAAACTCGGGACAGGGGAATATGGCTACACCTTC. This gives the protein CAAKLGTGEYGYTF.

The chain employs TRBV7-9 and TRBJ1-1; D may be TRBD1 (6 bases). CDR3 length equals 14 residues. Per the germline V gene, CDR1 is SEHNR and CDR2 is FQNEAQ (reference sequence). V dropped 4 bases and J dropped 4 bases, with 13 bases sitting between them. The CDR3 DNA follows: TGTGCCAGCAGCTCACAGGGCGTTGGCACTGAAGCTTTCTTT. Its protein product is CASSSQGVGTEAFF.

The chain recombines TRBV7-3 with TRBJ1-1; 7 bases line up with TRBD1. V lost 2 bases and J lost 1; bases outside the gene matches: 13. The length of the CDR3 is 18 residues. The germline CDR1 and CDR2 sequences are SGHTA and FQGTGA. CDR3 amino acids: CASSLQPWDRRTNTEAFF. In nucleotides, the CDR3 is TGTGCCAGCAGCTTACAGCCATGGGACAGAAGGACGAACACTGAAGCTTTCTTT.

This clone occurred once. The chain employs TRBV5-1 and TRBJ2-2, with D possibly matching TRBD2 (6 bases). V shed 3 bases and J shed 1 base, with 13 bases lying between them. This CDR3 spans 16 amino acids. Per germline, CDR1 SGHRS and CDR2 YFSETQ. The CDR3 reads CASSWAGLQNTGELFF. CDR3 sequence (DNA): TGCGCCAGCAGCTGGGCGGGACTCCAGAACACCGGGGAGCTGTTTTTT.